The following is a T cell receptor beta chain sequence with its context. Its antigen remains unknown. Germline and junction disagree at one end, which may indicate a read error. Germline CDR1 is LGHNA and CDR2 is YNFKEQ. The CDR3 has 15 amino acids. The data were obtained in a study of tumor and adjacent non-tumor tissue in lung cancer. Study-wide points: TCR diversity was significantly greater in tumor than normal lung tissue.

No cell sorting was done before RNA was extracted from the tissue. Three rounds of nested PCR, following a modified ARM-PCR protocol, produced the TCRbeta library. A single record per CDR3 protein comes from TCRdb applying MiXCR to the multiplex PCR reads. The table has roughly 120,000 distinct CDR3 sequences, under 90% seen once. V gene TRBV4-2 combines with J gene TRBJ1-5; tentatively, D is TRBD1 (5 bases). The sequence was obtained from a man between 65 and 85 years old with non-small cell lung cancer. Sequencing was performed on lung tumor tissue. CDR3 DNA sequence: TGTCCCAGCAGCCTTCAAGGGACTGGGGATCAGCCCCGGCATTTT. Encoded protein: CPSSLQGTGDQPRHF.